This TCR beta chain derives from a study of cytomegalovirus exposure and HLA in healthy donors. General observations from the study: About 90% or about 30% of the time was how often most TCR beta V segments were productive, according to an earlier analysis.

This clone was counted a few times. Antigen unknown. The PCR was carried out with 60 Vbeta primers and 13 Jbeta primers. Using immunoSEQ multiplex PCR, the repertoire was profiled, and TCRdb retains in-frame clones only, with some absent. The sample includes some 110,000 clones, 10% of them seen just once. V lost 6 bases and J 1 base, leaving 12 bases between the germline ends. Per germline, CDR1 MNHEY and CDR2 SVGAGI. This CDR3 is 15 amino acids long. The specimen was PBMCs. The chain joins TRBV6-5 to TRBJ2-2; a possible D gene is TRBD2 (5 bases). The sequence derives from a man aged 40-55 years in good health and CMV-seropositive. This CDR3 is CASSPGNKNTGELFF. The CDR3 nucleotides are TGTGCCAGCAGCCCCGGGAATAAGAACACCGGGGAGCTGTTTTTT.